The clone carrying this T cell receptor (beta chain) was counted ten times or more. Antigen unknown. Orbital computed tomography, thyroid ultrasound, serum thyroxine and TRAb, and clinical symptoms together informed the diagnoses. Regions amplified from RNA transcripts were the TCR beta CDR3 regions. Carried out on the TCR CDR3, a first-round RT-PCR used the HTBI primer set. Each CDR3 protein gets one entry after TCRdb re-called the multiplex PCR reads with MiXCR. The table records about 660,000 distinct CDR3 sequences, about 45% of them present only once. The data were taken from a study of T cells in Graves' hyperthyroidism and ophthalmopathy. V dropped 6 bases and J dropped 5 bases, with 16 bases sitting between them. Germline CDR1 MNHEY, CDR2 SVGAGI. The CDR3 has 14 amino acids. Overall study results and limits: Most thyroid-expanded clonotypes above 0.001 were also found in blood. Ophthalmopathy and stable hyperthyroidism were told apart by a 13 V-J model. Ophthalmopathy was model-predicted a median about six months pre-onset.

This chain links TRBV6-5 with TRBJ1-2; TRBD1 is a possible D gene (5 bases). The clonotype was recovered from an adult man with Graves' disease, either hyperthyroidism or ophthalmopathy (not recorded which). Sequenced input: peripheral blood or thyroid tissue (not recorded which). The CDR3 sequence is CASSPGDGNYGYTF. The CDR3 nucleotides read TGTGCCAGCAGCCCCGGGGACGGGAATTATGGCTACACCTTC.